The entry below describes one T cell receptor beta chain. This clonotype showed up just a few times. Its antigen is unknown. The record has no base qualities; no much larger clone is one base away. The data originate from a study of naive and memory T cell subsets (dated by TCRdb to about 2017). Regarding the complete study: An open-source, UMI-based TCR alpha and beta sequencing pipeline was applied to sorted naive and memory peripheral blood T cell subsets. The results of the functional CMV T cell responses matched the IgG serology results in every case. RNA was DNase-treated and reverse transcribed with TCR constant-region primers, mostly using SuperScript III.

Separate amplification of TCR alpha and beta chain libraries was performed from the second PCR step onward. The CMV status of each donor was determined by measuring IFNgamma production from CD4+ T cells after fresh PBMCs had been stimulated overnight with CMV viral lysate. CD4 T cells were positively selected using Miltenyi beads, after which CD8 T cells were positively selected from the CD4-negative fraction. After staining for CD3, CD4, CD8, CD45RA, CD27 and a live/dead dye, cells were sorted on a BD Aria II into four subsets based on CD45RA and CD27. A few healthy volunteers provided blood, and the blood of each volunteer was split into CD4 and CD8 T cells and then into four differentiation subsets. About 110 ml of peripheral blood was taken from each donor, and PBMC were separated by density-gradient centrifugation on Ficoll-Paque PLUS. Sorted cells were lysed in RLT buffer, after which RNA was extracted using a Qiagen RNeasy kit and stored at -80 degrees C.

General study outcomes and caveats: The repertoire findings for the naive and memory subsets could not be validated against a ground truth because none was available. After error correction, over 90% of naive TCR sequences appeared only once, giving much steeper abundance distributions than memory subsets. In both CD4 and CD8 cells, the Gini index increased while Shannon and inverse Simpson diversity decreased from naive through CM, EM and EMRA. RNA-based TCR counts may be affected by expression changes linked to T cell activation and differentiation. Single alpha or beta chain sequences, rather than paired alpha/beta receptors, were used to define clonotypes. TCR abundance followed a power law with an exponent that was different for naive and memory subsets but consistent across the three individuals.

The CDR3 numbers 15 residues from cysteine through phenylalanine. Just CDR3 DNA is preserved here, 45 bases in frame from base 1. Looking up the germline V gene (reference sequence) yields CDR1 LNHDA and CDR2 SQIVND. V is shortened by 3 bases, J by 0 bases, and the region joining them spans 10 bases. Library generation was performed with UMI-ligation and nested PCR. The beta constant-region primer was an equimolar mix of two oligonucleotides covering both TRBC1 and TRBC2. A single-stranded oligonucleotide carrying the SP2 primer and a 12-nucleotide UMI was ligated to the 3' end of the cDNA by T4 RNA ligase 1. Four rounds of PCR, combining the SP2 primer with nested alpha and beta constant-region primers, were used to amplify the ligated cDNA. Incubation of the ligation reaction lasted roughly 18-25 hours at 16 degrees C. PCR2 was usually performed as a SYBR Green qPCR and halted at a preset threshold so that over-amplification would not occur. All purifications after the first were performed with Agencourt AMPure XP magnetic beads. Library quantification was done by Qubit, followed by a TapeStation check on which the main peak was expected at around 650 bp. The pooled libraries were sequenced on an Illumina MiSeq using v2 2x251 paired-end kits, which usually yielded about 0.95-2 million reads per sample. Each sample's library went into the pool at approximately 4.3 nM, and about 4.5-8% PhiX was added to help with cluster recognition. For the original study's pipeline: Using tag matching that tolerated one base-pair mismatch, Decombinator assigned V and J genes to FASTQ reads that had been processed by Demultiplexor. Collapsinator used UMIs to correct both sequencing errors and frequency errors arising from PCR heterogeneity. CDR3Translator translated TCRs and extracted CDR3s from the conserved cysteine to the FGXG phenylalanine, flagging non-productive sequences. Gini, Shannon entropy and inverse Simpson indices were calculated on repertoires that had been subsampled to equal numbers of UMI-defined TCRs. Power-law fits to clonotype abundance distributions were performed by maximum likelihood within the linear range. On one naive CD8 sample, the pipeline and MIGEC gave similar UMI counts, unique TCR numbers and clonal distributions. A set of several thousand CMV-associated CDR3 sequences, compiled from VDJdb and a published dataset, was used to search the repertoires. TCRdb trimmed the raw reads at Q25, called clones with MiXCR and kept productive beta chains. Entries that share a CDR3 protein sequence are merged under the most common genes and DNA. TCRdb assigned the V and J calls; the authors' analysis was not used. This sample has roughly 98,000 distinct CDR3 sequences in its table, and 7% to 8% of those were observed once. Of the sample, over 1.5% is held by the ten largest clones.

The chain couples TRBV19 to TRBJ2-3; a confident D gene designation cannot be given. The material sequenced was central memory CD4+ T cells from blood. The cell subset or site label on this specimen signifies: central memory, CD45RA- CD27+. This TCR derives from a human donor in good health. The DNA sequence is as follows: TGTGCCAGTAGTATCCGGGCACTTAGCACAGATACGCAGTATTTT. The translation is CASSIRALSTDTQYF.